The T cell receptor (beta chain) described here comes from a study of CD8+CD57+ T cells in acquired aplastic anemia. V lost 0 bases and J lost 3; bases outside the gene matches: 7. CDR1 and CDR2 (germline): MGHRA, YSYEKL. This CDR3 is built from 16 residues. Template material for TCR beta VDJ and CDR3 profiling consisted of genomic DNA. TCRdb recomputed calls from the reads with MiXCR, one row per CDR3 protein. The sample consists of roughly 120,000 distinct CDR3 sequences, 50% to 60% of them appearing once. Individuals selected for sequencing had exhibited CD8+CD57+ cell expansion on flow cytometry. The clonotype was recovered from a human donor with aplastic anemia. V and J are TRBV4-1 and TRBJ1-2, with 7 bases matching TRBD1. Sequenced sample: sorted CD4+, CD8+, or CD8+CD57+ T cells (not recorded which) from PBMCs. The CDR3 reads CASSQDRDRFDYGYTF. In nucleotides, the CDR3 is TGCGCCAGCAGCCAAGATAGGGACAGATTCGACTATGGCTACACCTTC.